Each of the 30 T cell receptor beta chains below was sequenced from the same sample in a study of blood T cells in healthy people across ages. Alongside a J-beta primer mix, a sample-barcoded 5' primer served in a second PCR lasting about 7 to 12 cycles. From the 5' RACE reads, TCRdb called clonotypes with MiXCR, one entry per CDR3 protein. This sample has hundreds of thousands of distinct CDR3 sequences, with roughly 25% found just once. These data were also filed under a second study, of T cells of mothers and their children.

Sequenced material: blood. These receptors all come from a boy aged 10-17 years in good health.

The rearrangement uses TRBV7-2 and TRBJ2-5; perhaps TRBD1 as D (5 bases). The ends were cut back, 3 bases at V and 2 bases at J, with 13 bases in the middle. The CDR3 is 15 amino acids. Germline CDR1 is SGHTA and CDR2 is FQGNSA. CDR3 sequence (DNA): TGTGCCAGCAGCTTGTTCAGGGCTGGACAAGAGACCCAGTACTTC. Its protein product is CASSLFRAGQETQYF.

The genes are TRBV3-1 and TRBJ2-6, with a tentative D call TRBD2 (6 bases). Trimming removed 7 bases at V and 4 bases at J, with 14 bases between. This CDR3 has 15 amino acids. CDR1 and CDR2 from the germline V gene are LGHDT and YNNKEL (reference sequence). DNA of the CDR3: TGTGCCAGCATCGGTGGAGGGTACGGGGCCAACGTCCTGACTTTC. Protein: CASIGGGYGANVLTF. Drawing the rest from reference TRBV3-1 and TRBJ2-6, the complete variable domain is DTAVSQTPKYLVTQMGNDKSIKCEQNLGHDTMYWYKQDSKKFLKIMFSYNNKELIINETVPNRFSPKSPDKAHLNLHINSLELGDSAVYFCASIGGGYGANVLTFGAGSRLTVL.

This clonotype occurred a few times. This chain uses TRBV20-1 with TRBJ2-1; D tentatively fits TRBD1 or TRBD2 (5 bases each). V shed 1 base and J shed 4 bases, with 17 bases lying between them. The germline gives CDR1 DFQATT, CDR2 SNEGSKA (reference sequence). This CDR3 contains 16 residues. Here the CDR3 DNA reads TGCAGTGCTAGAGCCTCGATTTGGGACCTGTACAATGAGCAGTTCTTC. This encodes CSARASIWDLYNEQFF.

The rearrangement links TRBV20-1 to TRBJ2-5; D unresolved. V was trimmed by 1 base and J by 10 bases, leaving 16 bases between them. CDR3 length equals 13 residues. Germline V lookup: CDR1 DFQATT, CDR2 SNEGSKA (reference sequence). The CDR3: CSARAWGTGDQYF. CDR3 coding DNA: TGCAGTGCTAGAGCATGGGGAACCGGTGACCAGTACTTC.

The rearrangement links TRBV27 to TRBJ2-7, with 9 bases fitting TRBD2. Germline assignment: CDR1 MNHEY and CDR2 SMNVEV (reference sequence). V shed 5 bases and J 4 bases; nucleotides not matched to a gene: 12. There are 16 residues in the CDR3. CDR3 DNA: TGTGCCAGCAGTCCTTTTGGGCTAGCGGGGACGTACGAGCAGTACTTC. The encoded protein is CASSPFGLAGTYEQYF.

V gene TRBV5-1 combines with J gene TRBJ1-2; weak D call: TRBD1 (6 bases). V lost 0 bases to trimming and J lost 7 bases, with 16 bases between them. Germline CDR1 reads SGHRS; CDR2 reads YFSETQ. The CDR3 runs 15 residues. CDR3 bases: TGCGCCAGCAGCTTGGTTATGGACAGTATCCTTGGCTACACCTTC. This encodes CASSLVMDSILGYTF. The entire variable domain, with the rest obtained from reference TRBV5-1 and TRBJ1-2, is as follows: KAGVTQTPRYLIKTRGQQVTLSCSPISGHRSVSWYQQTPGQGLQFLFEYFSETQRNKGNFPGRFSGRQFSNSRSEMNVSTLELGDSALYLCASSLVMDSILGYTFGSGTRLTVV.

This clonotype showed up just a few times. This chain connects TRBV14 to TRBJ1-2; 7 bases map to TRBD1. This CDR3 has 14 amino acids. V was clipped by 4 bases and J by 8 bases; unmatched bases: 10. Germline-derived CDR1 and CDR2 are SGHDN and FVKESK. CDR3 region: CASSLFGQVNGYTF. The CDR3 DNA sequence: TGTGCCAGCAGCCTATTCGGACAGGTGAACGGCTACACCTTC.

V usage is TRBV10-3 and J usage is TRBJ1-2; D unresolved. V dropped 0 bases and J dropped 2 bases, with 7 bases sitting between them. The CDR3 has 14 amino acids. The germline gives CDR1 ENHRY, CDR2 SYGVKD. CDR3 sequence: CAISESGDNYGYTF. CDR3 sequence (DNA): TGTGCCATCAGTGAGTCAGGAGACAACTATGGCTACACCTTC.

This clonotype was seen a handful of times. The rearrangement joins TRBV7-2 to TRBJ2-7, with TRBD1 matching over 7 bases. In germline, CDR1 is SGHTA, CDR2 FQGNSA. This CDR3 is built from 12 residues. V lost 11 bases to trimming and J lost 0 bases; unmatched junction nucleotides: 4. In DNA form, the CDR3 reads TGTGCCGCCGGACAGGCCTCCTACGAGCAGTACTTC. It specifies CAAGQASYEQYF.

This rearrangement joins TRBV12-3 or TRBV12-4 to TRBJ2-3, with D uncertain. Trimming removed 7 bases at V and 0 bases at J, with 14 bases between. The CDR3 loop spans 15 amino acids. The CDR3 protein is CASNSPDFSTDTQYF. The CDR3 bases are TGTGCCAGCAACTCTCCAGACTTTAGCACAGATACGCAGTATTTT.

This chain uses TRBV20-1 with TRBJ2-7; TRBD2 matches at 14 bases. There are 15 residues in the CDR3. The trim removed 6 bases at V and 3 bases at J, leaving 7 bases unmatched. Germline assignment: CDR1 DFQATT and CDR2 SNEGSKA (reference sequence). In DNA form, the CDR3 reads TGCAGTGCATTACTTGGGACTAGCGGGGGCTACGAGCAGTACTTC. Protein sequence: CSALLGTSGGYEQYF.

This clonotype occurred a few times. The chain combines TRBV20-1 with TRBJ2-7; no definite D call. Germline CDR1 DFQATT, CDR2 SNEGSKA (reference sequence). V gave up 2 bases and J gave up 0 bases, with 8 bases separating them. The CDR3 contains 13 residues. The CDR3 DNA is TGCAGTGCTAGACAGGCGAGCTCCTACGAGCAGTACTTC. It yields the protein CSARQASSYEQYF.

The gene calls are TRBV4-2 and TRBJ1-5, with no clear D. Per germline, CDR1 LGHNA and CDR2 YNFKEQ. The V gene lost 2 bases and the J gene lost 7 bases, with 12 bases spanning the gap. This CDR3 is 14 amino acids long. This chain's CDR3 is CASSQRGGIQPQHF. CDR3 DNA: TGTGCCAGCAGCCAACGGGGAGGGATACAGCCCCAGCATTTT.

This chain uses TRBV5-1 with TRBJ2-5; 8 bases fit TRBD2. The length of the CDR3 is 14 residues. CDR1 and CDR2 (germline): SGHRS, YFSETQ. After removal of 0 bases from V and 5 bases from J, the junction contained 3 bases not matched to a gene. The CDR3 region has the DNA TGCGCCAGCAGCTTGGTCGGGAGGGCCGAGACCCAGTACTTC. The encoded protein is CASSLVGRAETQYF.

This clonotype was picked up a small number of times. Compared with germline, one end of the junction differs, possibly owing to a read error. The V and J genes are TRBV2 and TRBJ2-5; tentatively, D is TRBD2 (5 bases). The CDR3 is made up of 14 amino acids. Germline lookup yields CDR1 SNHLY and CDR2 FYNNEI. The CDR3 sequence: CASSDDYLQEAQYF. The CDR3 DNA is TGTGCCAGCAGCGACGACTACCTACAAGAGGCCCAGTACTTC.

This clonotype was observed many times. This chain uses TRBV6-2 or TRBV6-3 with TRBJ2-5; 12 nucleotides agree with TRBD2. J lost 5 bases, V lost 0 bases, and 1 base had no gene match. Germline values: CDR1 MNHEY, CDR2 SVGEGT. There are 15 residues in the CDR3. Here the CDR3 DNA reads TGTGCCAGCAGTTACTCTACTAGCGGGGGGGAGACCCAGTACTTC. Protein product: CASSYSTSGGETQYF.

The sample holds a few counts of this clonotype. The rearrangement uses TRBV29-1 and TRBJ2-1, with TRBD1 as a possible D gene (6 bases). The length of the CDR3 is 12 residues. Deletions cut 4 bases from V and 7 bases from J, with 11 bases between. Germline CDR1 SQVTM, CDR2 ANQGSEA. CDR3 sequence reads: CSVGFRGNEQFF. The DNA of the CDR3 is TGCAGCGTTGGGTTTAGGGGGAATGAGCAGTTCTTC.

The chain combines TRBV4-1 with TRBJ1-6; 10 bases are a match to TRBD1. Per germline, CDR1 MGHRA and CDR2 YSYEKL. J gave up 9 bases and V 4 bases, and 9 bases lay outside the gene matches. The CDR3 covers 16 residues. The CDR3 sequence: CASSRTRDRGSSPLHF. The CDR3 nucleotides read TGCGCCAGCAGCCGAACCCGGGACAGGGGTAGTTCACCCCTCCACTTT.

In its sample, this clonotype was seen a few times. The chain combines TRBV29-1 with TRBJ2-7; D not certain. The CDR3 is made up of 12 amino acids. The germline V gene encodes CDR1 SQVTM and CDR2 ANQGSEA. V was shortened by 4 bases and J by 2 bases, with 9 bases between the two germline ends. DNA of the CDR3: TGCAGCGTTGTGGTACAGCCCTACGAGCAGTACTTC. Protein: CSVVVQPYEQYF.

This clonotype came up a few times. The chain combines TRBV12-3 or TRBV12-4 with TRBJ2-7, with 12 bases matching TRBD2. This CDR3 is 15 amino acids long. After removal of 6 bases from V and 6 bases from J, the junction contained 9 bases not matched to a gene. The CDR3 here is CASSHRLAGEGEQYF. In DNA form, the CDR3 reads TGTGCCAGCAGCCACAGACTAGCGGGAGAGGGCGAGCAGTACTTC.

The V and J genes are TRBV3-1 and TRBJ2-1; no clear D. The DNA end is more similar to TRBJ2-7, so the J call may be wrong. CDR3 length equals 15 residues. CDR1 and CDR2 from the germline V gene are LGHDT and YNNKEL (reference sequence). CDR3 in amino acids: CASSQVRSRTYEQYF. CDR3 sequence (DNA): TGTGCCAGCAGCCAAGTTCGGTCCCGGACCTACGAGCAGTACTTC.

This chain connects TRBV12-3 or TRBV12-4 to TRBJ2-7, with 8 nucleotides matching TRBD1. J was trimmed by 6 bases and V by 6 bases; bases with no gene match: 13. The CDR3 is 15 amino acids. For the CDR3, the DNA is TGTGCCAGCAGCCCATTACGACAGGGGTCGGGCGAGCAGTACTTC. Translating it yields CASSPLRQGSGEQYF.

This clonotype was counted only a few times. The chain recombines TRBV4-3 with TRBJ2-1, with D tentatively TRBD1 (6 bases). The V end was cut by 0 bases, the J end by 7 bases, with 22 bases between. This CDR3 spans 18 amino acids. CDR1 and CDR2 from the germline V gene are LGHNA and YSLEER. The CDR3 DNA reads TGCGCCAGCAGCCAAGATCGGACTGGGGGCGCCTCTAGGAATGAGCAGTTCTTC. Translating it yields CASSQDRTGGASRNEQFF.

The chain couples TRBV7-8 to TRBJ2-1; D call uncertain. The germline V gene encodes CDR1 SGHVS and CDR2 FQNEAQ. Trimming cost V 5 bases and J 7 bases, with 12 bases left between them. CDR3 length equals 13 residues. The CDR3 here is CASSNWGRNEQFF. The CDR3 DNA reads TGTGCCAGCAGCAACTGGGGTAGGAATGAGCAGTTCTTC.

This clonotype was detected only a few times. At one boundary the junction diverges from the germline segment, which might be a read error. The CDR3 reads CASSQVRDSTYEQHF. Written as DNA, the CDR3 is TGTGCCAGCAGCCAAGTCCGGGACAGTACCTACGAGCAGCACTTC. The chain uses TRBV14 and TRBJ2-7; 7 positions agree with TRBD1. The CDR3 spans 15 residues. CDR1 and CDR2 (germline): SGHDN, FVKESK.

The chain is built from TRBV7-9 and TRBJ1-2; D remains unclear. The CDR3 runs 11 residues. The germline V gene has CDR1 SEHNR and CDR2 FQNEAQ (reference sequence). V was shortened by 5 bases and J by 6 bases, with 7 bases between the two germline ends. CDR3 sequence reads: CASSRLNGYTF. In nucleotides, the CDR3 is TGTGCCAGCAGCCGGTTGAATGGCTACACCTTC.

The chain recombines TRBV7-8 with TRBJ1-1; D is undetermined. Germline assignment: CDR1 SGHVS and CDR2 FQNEAQ. The germline V and J ends were trimmed by 1 base and 0 bases, with 12 bases remaining between them. CDR3 size: 16 residues. CDR3 in DNA: TGTGCCAGCAGCTTAGGAAGGTTCCCCATGAACACTGAAGCTTTCTTT. It specifies CASSLGRFPMNTEAFF.

The chain employs TRBV29-1 and TRBJ1-2; no clear D gene. V dropped 1 base and J dropped 7 bases, with 10 bases sitting between them. In germline, CDR1 is SQVTM, CDR2 ANQGSEA. The CDR3 is made up of 12 amino acids. CDR3 sequence reads: CSVEGSGIGYTF. CDR3 bases: TGCAGCGTTGAAGGAAGCGGGATTGGCTACACCTTC.

This clonotype turned up a few times. J is TRBJ2-5 and V is TRBV7-2; D is perhaps TRBD1 (5 bases). The V gene lost 6 bases and the J gene lost 4 bases, with 12 bases spanning the gap. Germline CDR1 is SGHTA and CDR2 is FQGNSA. This CDR3 spans 13 amino acids. The CDR3 here is CASSSLGPETQYF. CDR3 in DNA: TGTGCCAGCAGTTCCTTGGGGCCAGAGACCCAGTACTTC.

This chain links TRBV7-9 with TRBJ1-1; D remains unclear. The CDR3 sequence is 14 residues long. Germline values: CDR1 SEHNR, CDR2 FQNEAQ (reference sequence). The V and J ends lost 2 bases and 3 bases respectively, with 10 bases between them. The CDR3 reads CASSLWAGDTEAFF. CDR3 DNA sequence: TGTGCCAGCAGCTTATGGGCCGGGGACACTGAAGCTTTCTTT.